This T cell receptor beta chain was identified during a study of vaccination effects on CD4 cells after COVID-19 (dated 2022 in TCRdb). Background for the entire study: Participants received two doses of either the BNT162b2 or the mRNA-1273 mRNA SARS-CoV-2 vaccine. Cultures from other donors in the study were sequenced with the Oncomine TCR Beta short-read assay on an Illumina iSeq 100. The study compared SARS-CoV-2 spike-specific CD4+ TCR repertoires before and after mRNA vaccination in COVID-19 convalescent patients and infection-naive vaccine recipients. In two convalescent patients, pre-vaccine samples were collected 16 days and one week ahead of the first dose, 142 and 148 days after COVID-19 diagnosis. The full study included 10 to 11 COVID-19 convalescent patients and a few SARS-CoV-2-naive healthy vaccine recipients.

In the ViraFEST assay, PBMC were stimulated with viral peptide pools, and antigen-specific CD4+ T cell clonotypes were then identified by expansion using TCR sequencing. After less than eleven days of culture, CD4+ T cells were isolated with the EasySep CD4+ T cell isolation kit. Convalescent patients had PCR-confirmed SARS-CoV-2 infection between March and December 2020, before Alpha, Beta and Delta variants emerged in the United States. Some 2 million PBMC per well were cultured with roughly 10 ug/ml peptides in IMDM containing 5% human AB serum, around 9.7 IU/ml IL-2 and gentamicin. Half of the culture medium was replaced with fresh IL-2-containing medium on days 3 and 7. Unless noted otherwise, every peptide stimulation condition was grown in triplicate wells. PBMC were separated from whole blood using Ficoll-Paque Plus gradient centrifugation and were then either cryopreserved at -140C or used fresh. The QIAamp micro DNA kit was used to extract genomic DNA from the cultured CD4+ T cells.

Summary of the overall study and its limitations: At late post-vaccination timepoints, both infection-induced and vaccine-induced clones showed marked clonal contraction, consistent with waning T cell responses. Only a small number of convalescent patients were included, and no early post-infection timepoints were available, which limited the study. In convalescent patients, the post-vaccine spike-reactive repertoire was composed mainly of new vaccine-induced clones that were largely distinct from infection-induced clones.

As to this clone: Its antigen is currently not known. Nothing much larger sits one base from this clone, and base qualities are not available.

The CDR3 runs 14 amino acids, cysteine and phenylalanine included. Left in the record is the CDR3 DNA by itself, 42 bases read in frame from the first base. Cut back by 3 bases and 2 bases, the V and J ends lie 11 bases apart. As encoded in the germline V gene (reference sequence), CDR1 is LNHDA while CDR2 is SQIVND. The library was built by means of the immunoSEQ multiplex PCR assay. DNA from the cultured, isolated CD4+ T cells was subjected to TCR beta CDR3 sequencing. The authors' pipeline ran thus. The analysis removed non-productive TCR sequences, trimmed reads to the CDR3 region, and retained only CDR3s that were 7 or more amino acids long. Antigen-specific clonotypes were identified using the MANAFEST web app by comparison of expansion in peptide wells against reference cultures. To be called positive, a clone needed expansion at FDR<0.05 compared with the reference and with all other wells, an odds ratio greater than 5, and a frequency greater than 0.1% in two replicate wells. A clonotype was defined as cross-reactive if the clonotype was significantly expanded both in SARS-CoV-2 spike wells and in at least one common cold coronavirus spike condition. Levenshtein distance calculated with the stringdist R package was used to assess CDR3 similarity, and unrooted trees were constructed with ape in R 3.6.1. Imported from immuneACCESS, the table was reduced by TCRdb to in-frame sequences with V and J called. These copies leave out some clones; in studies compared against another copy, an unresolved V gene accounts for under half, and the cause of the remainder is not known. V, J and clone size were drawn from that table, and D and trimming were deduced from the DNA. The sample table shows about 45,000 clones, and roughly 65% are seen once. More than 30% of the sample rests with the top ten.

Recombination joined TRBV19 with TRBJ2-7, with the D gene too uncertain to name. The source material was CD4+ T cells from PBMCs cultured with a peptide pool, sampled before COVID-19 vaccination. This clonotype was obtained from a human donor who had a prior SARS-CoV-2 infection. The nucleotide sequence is TGTGCCAGTAGTATGATGGGCAGTACCTACGAGCAGTACTTC. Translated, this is CASSMMGSTYEQYF.